This T cell receptor beta chain is from a study of blood T cells in healthy people across ages. Combining a sample-barcoded 5' primer with a J-beta primer mix, a second PCR ran for roughly 7 to 12 cycles. TCRdb reprocessed the 5' RACE reads with MiXCR, giving one entry per CDR3 protein. This table holds 600,000 or so distinct CDR3 sequences, 21% found once. Germline V gene data show CDR1 as MDHEN and CDR2 as SYDVKM. CDR3 length: 16 amino acids. Trimming removed 6 bases from V and 4 bases from J, with 21 bases in between. This clonotype was picked up a small number of times. Source material: blood. The genes are TRBV28 and TRBJ2-5; a possible D gene is TRBD1 (5 bases). The receptor's source is a man between 65 and 79 years old in good health. CDR3 amino acids: CASRIQDQLGAETQYF. DNA for the CDR3: TGTGCCAGCAGAATACAGGACCAATTAGGGGCAGAGACCCAGTACTTC.